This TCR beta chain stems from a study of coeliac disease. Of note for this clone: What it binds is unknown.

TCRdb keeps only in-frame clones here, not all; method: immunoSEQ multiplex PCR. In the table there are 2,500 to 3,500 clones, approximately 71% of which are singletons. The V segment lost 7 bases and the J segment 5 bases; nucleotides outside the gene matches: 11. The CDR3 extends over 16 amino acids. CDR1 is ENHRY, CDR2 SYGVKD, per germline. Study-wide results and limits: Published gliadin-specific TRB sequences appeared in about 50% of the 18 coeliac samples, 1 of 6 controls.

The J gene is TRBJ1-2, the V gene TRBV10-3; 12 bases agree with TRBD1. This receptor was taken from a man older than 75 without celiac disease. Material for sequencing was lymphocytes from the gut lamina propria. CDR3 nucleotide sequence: TGTGCCATCACCCCGGGACAGGGGGCGTTTGGGTATGGCTACACCTTC. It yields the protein CAITPGQGAFGYGYTF.